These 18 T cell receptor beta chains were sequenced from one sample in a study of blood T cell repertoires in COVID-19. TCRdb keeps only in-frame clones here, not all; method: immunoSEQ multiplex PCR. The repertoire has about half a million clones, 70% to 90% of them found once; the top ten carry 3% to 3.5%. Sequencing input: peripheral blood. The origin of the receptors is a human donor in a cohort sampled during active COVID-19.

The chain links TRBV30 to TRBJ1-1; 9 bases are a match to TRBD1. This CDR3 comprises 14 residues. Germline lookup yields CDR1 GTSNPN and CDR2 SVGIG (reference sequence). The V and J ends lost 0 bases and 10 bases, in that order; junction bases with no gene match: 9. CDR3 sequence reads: CAWSVQNSDRGAFF. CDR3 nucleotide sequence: TGTGCCTGGAGTGTACAAAATTCGGACAGGGGAGCTTTCTTT.

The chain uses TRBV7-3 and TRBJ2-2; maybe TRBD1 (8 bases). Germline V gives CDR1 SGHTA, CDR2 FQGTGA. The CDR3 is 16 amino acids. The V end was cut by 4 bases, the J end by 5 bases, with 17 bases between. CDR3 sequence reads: CASSYGDRRGTGELFF. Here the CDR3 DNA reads TGTGCCAGCAGCTACGGGGACAGGCGGGGGACCGGGGAGCTGTTTTTT.

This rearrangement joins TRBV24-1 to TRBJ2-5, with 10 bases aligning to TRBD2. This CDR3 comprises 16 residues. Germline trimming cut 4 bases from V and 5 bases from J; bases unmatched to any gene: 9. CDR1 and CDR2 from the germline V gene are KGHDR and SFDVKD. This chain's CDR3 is CATSDRGSGRRETQYF. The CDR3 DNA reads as TGTGCCACCAGTGACCGAGGTAGCGGGAGGCGGGAGACCCAGTACTTC.

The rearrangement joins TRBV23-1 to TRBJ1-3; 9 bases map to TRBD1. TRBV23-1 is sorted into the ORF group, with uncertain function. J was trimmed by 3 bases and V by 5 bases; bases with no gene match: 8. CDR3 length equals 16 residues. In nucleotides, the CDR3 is TGCGCCAGCAGTAAGGGACAGGGCATTAGTGGAAACACCATATATTTT. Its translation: CASSKGQGISGNTIYF.

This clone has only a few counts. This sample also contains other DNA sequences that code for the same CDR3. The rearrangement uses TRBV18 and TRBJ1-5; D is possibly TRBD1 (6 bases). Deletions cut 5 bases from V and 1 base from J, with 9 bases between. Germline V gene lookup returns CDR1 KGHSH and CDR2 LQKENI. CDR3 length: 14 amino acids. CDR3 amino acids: CASSAQGSNQPQHF. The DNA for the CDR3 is TGTGCCAGCTCAGCTCAGGGGAGCAATCAGCCCCAGCATTTT.

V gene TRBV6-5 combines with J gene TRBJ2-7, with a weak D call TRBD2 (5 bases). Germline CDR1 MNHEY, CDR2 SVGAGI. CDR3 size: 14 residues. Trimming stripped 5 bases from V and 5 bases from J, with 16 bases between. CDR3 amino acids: CASSLSGSYHEQYF. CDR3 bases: TGTGCCAGCAGTCTTTCTGGGAGCTATCACGAGCAGTACTTC.

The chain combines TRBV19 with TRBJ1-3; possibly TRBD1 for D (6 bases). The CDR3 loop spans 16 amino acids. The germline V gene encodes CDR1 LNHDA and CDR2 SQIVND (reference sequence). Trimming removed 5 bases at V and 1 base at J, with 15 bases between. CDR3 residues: CASSPGHLSSGNTIYF. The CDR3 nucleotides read TGTGCCAGTAGTCCGGGACACCTATCTTCTGGAAACACCATATATTTT.

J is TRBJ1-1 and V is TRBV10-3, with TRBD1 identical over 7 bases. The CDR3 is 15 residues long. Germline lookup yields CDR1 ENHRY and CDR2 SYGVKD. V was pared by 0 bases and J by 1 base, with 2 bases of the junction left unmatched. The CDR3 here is CAISESGQPNTEAFF. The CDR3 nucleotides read TGTGCCATCAGTGAGTCGGGACAGCCGAACACTGAAGCTTTCTTT.

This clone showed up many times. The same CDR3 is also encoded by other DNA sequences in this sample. The CDR3 DNA reads TGTGCCAGCAGTGCCTTACTAGTACAAGAGACCCAGTACTTC. This encodes CASSALLVQETQYF. The chain uses TRBV2 and TRBJ2-5, with D perhaps matching TRBD2 (5 bases). V lost 4 bases and J 2 bases, leaving 11 bases between the germline ends. Germline V gene data show CDR1 as SNHLY and CDR2 as FYNNEI. The CDR3 runs 14 residues.

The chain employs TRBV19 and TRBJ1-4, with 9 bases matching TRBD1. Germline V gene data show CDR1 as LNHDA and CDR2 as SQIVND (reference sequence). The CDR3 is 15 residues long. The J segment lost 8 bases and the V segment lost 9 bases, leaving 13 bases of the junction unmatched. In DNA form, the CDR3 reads TGTGCCAGGCGGGACAGGGCAGACTGGGGAGAAAAACTGTTTTTT. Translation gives CARRDRADWGEKLFF.

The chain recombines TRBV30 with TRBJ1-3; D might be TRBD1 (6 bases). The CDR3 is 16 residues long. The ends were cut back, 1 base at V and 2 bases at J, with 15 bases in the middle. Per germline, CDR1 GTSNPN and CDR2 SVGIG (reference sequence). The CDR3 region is CAWSGLSRGPGNTIYF. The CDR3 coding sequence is TGTGCCTGGAGTGGTTTATCCAGGGGTCCTGGAAACACCATATATTTT.

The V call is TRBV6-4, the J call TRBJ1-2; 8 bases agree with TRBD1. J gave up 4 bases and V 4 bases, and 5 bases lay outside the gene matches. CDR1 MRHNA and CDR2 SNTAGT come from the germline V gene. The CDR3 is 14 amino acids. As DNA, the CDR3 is TGTGCCAGCAGTGCGGACAGGGCCTCCTATGGCTACACCTTC. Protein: CASSADRASYGYTF.

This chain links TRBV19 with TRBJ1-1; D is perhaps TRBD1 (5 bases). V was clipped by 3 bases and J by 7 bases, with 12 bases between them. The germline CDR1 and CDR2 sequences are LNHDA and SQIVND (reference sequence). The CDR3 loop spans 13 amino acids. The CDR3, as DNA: TGTGCCAGTAGTATTCAGTGGACAAGTGAAGCTTTCTTT. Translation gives CASSIQWTSEAFF.

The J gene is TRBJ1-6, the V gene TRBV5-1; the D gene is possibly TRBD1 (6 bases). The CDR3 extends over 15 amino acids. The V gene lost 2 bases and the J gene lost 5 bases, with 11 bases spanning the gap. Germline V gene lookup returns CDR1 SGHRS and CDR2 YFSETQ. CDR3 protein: CASSFYQGNNSPLHF. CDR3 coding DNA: TGCGCCAGCAGCTTCTATCAGGGGAATAATTCACCCCTCCACTTT.

CDR3 residues: CSVGDSNQPQHF. The DNA for the CDR3 is TGCAGCGTCGGGGACAGTAATCAGCCCCAGCATTTT. The J gene is TRBJ1-5, the V gene TRBV29-1; TRBD1 matches 7 bases. After removal of 6 bases from V and 4 bases from J, the junction contained 3 bases not matched to a gene. Germline CDR1 is SQVTM and CDR2 is ANQGSEA. There are 12 residues in the CDR3.

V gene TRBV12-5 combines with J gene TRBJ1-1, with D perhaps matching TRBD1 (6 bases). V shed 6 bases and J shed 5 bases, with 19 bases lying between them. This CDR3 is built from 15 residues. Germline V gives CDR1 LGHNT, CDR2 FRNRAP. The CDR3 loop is CASGTSDRRGTEAFF. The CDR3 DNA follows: TGTGCTAGTGGAACCTCGGACAGACGGGGAACTGAAGCTTTCTTT.

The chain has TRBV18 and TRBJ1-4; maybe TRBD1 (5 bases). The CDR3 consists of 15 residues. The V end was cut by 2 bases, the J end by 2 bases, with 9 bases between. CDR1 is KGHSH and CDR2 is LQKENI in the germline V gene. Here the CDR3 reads CASSPGAATNEKLFF. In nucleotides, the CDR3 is TGTGCCAGCTCACCAGGGGCCGCGACTAATGAAAAACTGTTTTTT.

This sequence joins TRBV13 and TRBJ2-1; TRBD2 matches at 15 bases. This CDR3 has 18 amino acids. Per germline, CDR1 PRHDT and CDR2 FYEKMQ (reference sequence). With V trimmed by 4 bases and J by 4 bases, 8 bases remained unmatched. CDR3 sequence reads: CASSSYPGLAGGYNEQFF. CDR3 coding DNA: TGTGCCAGCAGCTCCTACCCAGGACTAGCGGGAGGGTACAATGAGCAGTTCTTC. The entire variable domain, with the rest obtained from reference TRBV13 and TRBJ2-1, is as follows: AAGVIQSPRHLIKEKRETATLKCYPIPRHDTVYWYQQGPGQDPQFLISFYEKMQSDKGSIPDRFSAQQFSDYHSELNMSSLELGDSALYFCASSSYPGLAGGYNEQFFGPGTRLTVL.